Listed here are 5 T cell receptor beta chains from one sample, sequenced in a study of radiotherapy plus CTLA-4 blockade in lung cancer. Generated by immunoSEQ multiplex PCR, the TCRdb table keeps only in-frame clones and is missing some. The table shows about 30,000 clones, with approximately 79% occurring only once. The input for sequencing was peripheral blood, taken from a patient treated with radiotherapy plus ipilimumab. All receptors derive from a human donor with non-small cell lung cancer who had stable disease on radiotherapy plus ipilimumab.

Turning to this clone: Other DNA sequences within the sample encode an identical CDR3. The chain joins TRBV5-4 to TRBJ2-3, with 15 nucleotides matching TRBD2. J gave up 0 bases and V 3 bases, and 5 bases lay outside the gene matches. The length of the CDR3 is 18 residues. The germline gives CDR1 SGHNT, CDR2 YYREEE (reference sequence). In DNA, the CDR3 is TGTGCCAGCAGCTCGGGACTAGCGGGGGGTACTAGCACAGATACGCAGTATTTT. Its translation: CASSSGLAGGTSTDTQYF.

The V call is TRBV7-6, the J call TRBJ1-4, with D unclear. The CDR3 is 15 amino acids. Trimming cost V 4 bases and J 1 base, with 10 bases left between them. The V gene's germline CDR1 is SGHVS and CDR2 FNYEAQ. The DNA for the CDR3 is TGTGCCAGCAGCTGGGCCCCCGGAACTAATGAAAAACTGTTTTTT. Amino acid sequence: CASSWAPGTNEKLFF.

The chain links TRBV29-1 to TRBJ2-1, with 8 bases matching TRBD1. There are 13 residues in the CDR3. Losses at the gene ends were 4 bases for V and 6 bases for J; bases not matched to a gene: 5. Germline V lookup: CDR1 SQVTM, CDR2 ANQGSEA. CDR3: CSVGTGLINEQFF. The CDR3 DNA is TGCAGCGTTGGGACAGGGTTGATCAATGAGCAGTTCTTC.

The rearrangement uses TRBV5-1 and TRBJ1-4; weak D call: TRBD1 (5 bases). Germline CDR1 SGHRS, CDR2 YFSETQ. V was trimmed by 0 bases and J by 3 bases, leaving 12 bases between them. The CDR3 length is 16 residues. CDR3 DNA: TGCGCCAGCAGCTTGGCAGGGACCGGAGCTAATGAAAAACTGTTTTTT. Its translation is CASSLAGTGANEKLFF.

This rearrangement joins TRBV4-2 to TRBJ1-2; 7 nucleotides agree with TRBD1. The trim removed 1 base at V and 4 bases at J, leaving 3 bases unmatched. The CDR3 covers 14 residues. Looked up from germline, CDR1 is LGHNA and CDR2 is YNFKEQ. The CDR3 bases are TGTGCCAGCAGCCAAGGGGAGGGGGCCTATGGCTACACCTTC. Amino acids: CASSQGEGAYGYTF.